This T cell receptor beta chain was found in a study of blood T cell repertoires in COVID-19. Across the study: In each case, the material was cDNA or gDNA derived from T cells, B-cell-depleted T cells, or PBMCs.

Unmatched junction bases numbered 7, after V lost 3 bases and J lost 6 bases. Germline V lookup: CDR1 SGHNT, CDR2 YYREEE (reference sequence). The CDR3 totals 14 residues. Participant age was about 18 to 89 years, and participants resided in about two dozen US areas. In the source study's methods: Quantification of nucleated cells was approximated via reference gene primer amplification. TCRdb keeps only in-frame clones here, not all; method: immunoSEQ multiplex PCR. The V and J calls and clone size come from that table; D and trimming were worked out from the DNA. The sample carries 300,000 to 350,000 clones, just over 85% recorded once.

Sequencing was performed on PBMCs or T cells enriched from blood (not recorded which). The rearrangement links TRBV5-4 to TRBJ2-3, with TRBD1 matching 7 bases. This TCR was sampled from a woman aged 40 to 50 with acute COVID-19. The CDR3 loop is CASSWDRGSDTQYF. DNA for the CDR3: TGTGCCAGCAGCTGGGACAGAGGCTCGGATACGCAGTATTTT.